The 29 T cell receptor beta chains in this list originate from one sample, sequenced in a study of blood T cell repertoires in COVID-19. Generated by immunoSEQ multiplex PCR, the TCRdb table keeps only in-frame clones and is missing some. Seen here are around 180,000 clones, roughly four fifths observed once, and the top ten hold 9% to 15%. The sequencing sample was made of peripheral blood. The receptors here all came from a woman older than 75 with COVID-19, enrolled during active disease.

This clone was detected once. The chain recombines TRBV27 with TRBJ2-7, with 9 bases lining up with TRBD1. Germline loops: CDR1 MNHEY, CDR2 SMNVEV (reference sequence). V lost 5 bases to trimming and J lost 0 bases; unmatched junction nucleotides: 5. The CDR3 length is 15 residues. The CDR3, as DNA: TGTGCCAGCAGTCACGGGACAGGGTTCTCCTACGAGCAGTACTTC. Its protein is CASSHGTGFSYEQYF.

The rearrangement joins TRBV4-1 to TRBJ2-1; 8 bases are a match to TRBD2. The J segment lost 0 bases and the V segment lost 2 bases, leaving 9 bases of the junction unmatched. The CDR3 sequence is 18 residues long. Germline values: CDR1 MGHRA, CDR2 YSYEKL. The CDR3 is CASSQLAGALSSYNEQFF. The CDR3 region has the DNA TGCGCCAGCAGCCAACTAGCGGGCGCCCTAAGCTCCTACAATGAGCAGTTCTTC.

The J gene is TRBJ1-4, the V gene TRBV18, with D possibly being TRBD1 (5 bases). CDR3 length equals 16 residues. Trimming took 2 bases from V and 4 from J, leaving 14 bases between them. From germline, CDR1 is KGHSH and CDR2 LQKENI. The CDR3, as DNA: TGTGCCAGCTCACCAGCATCTCGGGGGAATAATGAAAAACTGTTTTTT. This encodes CASSPASRGNNEKLFF.

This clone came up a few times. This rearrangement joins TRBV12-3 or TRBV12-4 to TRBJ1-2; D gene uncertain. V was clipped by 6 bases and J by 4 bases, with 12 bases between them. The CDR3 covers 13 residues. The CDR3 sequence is CASSFDMTYGYTF. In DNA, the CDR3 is TGTGCCAGCAGCTTCGACATGACCTATGGCTACACCTTC.

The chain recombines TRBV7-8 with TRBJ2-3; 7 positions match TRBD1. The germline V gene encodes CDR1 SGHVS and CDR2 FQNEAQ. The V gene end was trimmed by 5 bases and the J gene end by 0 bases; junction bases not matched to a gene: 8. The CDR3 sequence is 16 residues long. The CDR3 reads CASSTEGQRSTDTQYF. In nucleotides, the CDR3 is TGTGCCAGCAGCACCGAGGGACAGCGCAGCACAGATACGCAGTATTTT.

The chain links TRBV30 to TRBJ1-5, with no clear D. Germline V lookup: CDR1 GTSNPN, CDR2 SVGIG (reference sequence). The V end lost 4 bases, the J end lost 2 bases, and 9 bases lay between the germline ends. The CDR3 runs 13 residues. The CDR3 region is CAWTGRGNQPQHF. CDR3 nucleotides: TGTGCCTGGACCGGGAGGGGCAATCAGCCCCAGCATTTT.

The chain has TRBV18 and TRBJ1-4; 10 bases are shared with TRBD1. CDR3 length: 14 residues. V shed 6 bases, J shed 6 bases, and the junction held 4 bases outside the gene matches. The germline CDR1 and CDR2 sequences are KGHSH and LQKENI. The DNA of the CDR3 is TGTGCCAGCTCCCCGGGACAGGGGCATGAAAAACTGTTTTTT. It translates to CASSPGQGHEKLFF.

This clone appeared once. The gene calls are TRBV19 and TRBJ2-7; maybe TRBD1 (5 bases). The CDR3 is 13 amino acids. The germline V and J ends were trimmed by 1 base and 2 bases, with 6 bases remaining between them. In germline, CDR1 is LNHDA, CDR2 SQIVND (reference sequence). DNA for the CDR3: TGTGCCAGTAGTATAGGCAGGGCCTACGAGCAGTACTTC. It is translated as CASSIGRAYEQYF.

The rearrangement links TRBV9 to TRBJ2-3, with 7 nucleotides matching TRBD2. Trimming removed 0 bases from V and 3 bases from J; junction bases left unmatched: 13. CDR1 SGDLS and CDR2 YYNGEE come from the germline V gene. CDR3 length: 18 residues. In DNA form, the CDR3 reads TGTGCCAGCAGCGTAGCTACGGGTTGGGTAGCGGGTACAGATACGCAGTATTTT. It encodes CASSVATGWVAGTDTQYF.

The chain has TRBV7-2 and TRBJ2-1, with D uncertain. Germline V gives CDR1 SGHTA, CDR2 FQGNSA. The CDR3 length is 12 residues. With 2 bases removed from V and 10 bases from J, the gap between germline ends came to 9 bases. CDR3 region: CASSLLGREQFF. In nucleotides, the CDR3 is TGTGCCAGCAGCTTATTAGGCAGGGAGCAGTTCTTC.

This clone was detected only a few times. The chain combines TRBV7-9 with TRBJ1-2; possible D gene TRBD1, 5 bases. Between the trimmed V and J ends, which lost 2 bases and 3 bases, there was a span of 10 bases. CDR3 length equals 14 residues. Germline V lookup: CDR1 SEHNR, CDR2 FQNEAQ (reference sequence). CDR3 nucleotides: TGTGCCAGCAGCTTATCTGGGACTTACTATGGCTACACCTTC. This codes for CASSLSGTYYGYTF.

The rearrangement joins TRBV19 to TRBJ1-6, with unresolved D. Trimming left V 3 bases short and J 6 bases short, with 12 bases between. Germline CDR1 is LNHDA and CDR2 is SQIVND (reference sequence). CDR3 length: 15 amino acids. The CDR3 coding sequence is TGTGCCAGTAGTATCGGGATTTCGGGTAATTCACCCCTCCACTTT. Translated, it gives CASSIGISGNSPLHF.

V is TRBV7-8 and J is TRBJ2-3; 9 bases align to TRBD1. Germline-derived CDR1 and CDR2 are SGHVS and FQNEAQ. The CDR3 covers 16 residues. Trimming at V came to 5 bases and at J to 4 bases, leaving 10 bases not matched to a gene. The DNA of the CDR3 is TGTGCCAGCAGCCCGAAGGACAGGGGAAATTCAGATACGCAGTATTTT. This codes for CASSPKDRGNSDTQYF.

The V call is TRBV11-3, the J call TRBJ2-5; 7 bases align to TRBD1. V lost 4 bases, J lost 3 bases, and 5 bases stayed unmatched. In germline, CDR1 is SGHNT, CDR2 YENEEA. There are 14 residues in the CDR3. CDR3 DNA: TGTGCCAGCAGCTCAGACAGGGTGGAAGAGACCCAGTACTTC. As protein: CASSSDRVEETQYF. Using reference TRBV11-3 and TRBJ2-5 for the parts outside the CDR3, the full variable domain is EAGVVQSPRYKIIEKKQPVAFWCNPISGHNTLYWYLQNLGQGPELLIRYENEEAVDDSQLPKDRFSAERLKGVDSTLKIQPAELGDSAVYLCASSSDRVEETQYFGPGTRLLVL.

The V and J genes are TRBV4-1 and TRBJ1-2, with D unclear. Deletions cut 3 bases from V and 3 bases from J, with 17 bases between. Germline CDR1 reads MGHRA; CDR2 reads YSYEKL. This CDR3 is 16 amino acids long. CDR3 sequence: CASSQWALSPYYGYTF. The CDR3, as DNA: TGCGCCAGCAGCCAGTGGGCCCTTTCCCCTTACTATGGCTACACCTTC.

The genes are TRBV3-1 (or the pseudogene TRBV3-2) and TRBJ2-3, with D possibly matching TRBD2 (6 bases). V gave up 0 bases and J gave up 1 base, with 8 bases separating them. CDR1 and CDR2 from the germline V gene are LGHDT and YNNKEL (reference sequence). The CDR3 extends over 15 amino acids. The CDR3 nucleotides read TGTGCCAGCAGCCAAGAACAGCGGGGCACAGATACGCAGTATTTT. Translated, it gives CASSQEQRGTDTQYF.

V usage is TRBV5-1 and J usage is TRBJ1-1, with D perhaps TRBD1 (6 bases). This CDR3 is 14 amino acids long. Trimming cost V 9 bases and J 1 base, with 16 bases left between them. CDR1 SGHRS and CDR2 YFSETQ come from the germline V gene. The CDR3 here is CATRRDTQNTEAFF. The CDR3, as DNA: TGCGCCACAAGACGGGACACCCAGAACACTGAAGCTTTCTTT.

The CDR3 coding sequence is TGTGCCAGCTCACCAGGGGCGACAGTAAGGCATAATTCACCCCTCCACTTT. It specifies CASSPGATVRHNSPLHF. The rearrangement joins TRBV18 to TRBJ1-6, with D perhaps TRBD1 (5 bases). Trimming removed 2 bases from V and 5 bases from J, with 16 bases in between. Germline V CDR1 and CDR2: KGHSH, LQKENI. The CDR3 is 17 amino acids.

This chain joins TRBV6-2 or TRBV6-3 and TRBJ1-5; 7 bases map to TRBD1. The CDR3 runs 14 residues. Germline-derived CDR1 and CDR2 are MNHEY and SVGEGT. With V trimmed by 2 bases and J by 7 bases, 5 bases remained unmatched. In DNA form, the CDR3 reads TGTGCCAGCAGTTACGGGACAGATATACAGCCCCAGCATTTT. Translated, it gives CASSYGTDIQPQHF.

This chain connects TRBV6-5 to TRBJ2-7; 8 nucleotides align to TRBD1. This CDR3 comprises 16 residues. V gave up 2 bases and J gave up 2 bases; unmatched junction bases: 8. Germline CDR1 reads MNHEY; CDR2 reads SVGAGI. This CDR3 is CASSYGGTGFAYEQYF. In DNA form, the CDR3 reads TGTGCCAGCAGTTACGGGGGGACAGGATTTGCCTACGAGCAGTACTTC.

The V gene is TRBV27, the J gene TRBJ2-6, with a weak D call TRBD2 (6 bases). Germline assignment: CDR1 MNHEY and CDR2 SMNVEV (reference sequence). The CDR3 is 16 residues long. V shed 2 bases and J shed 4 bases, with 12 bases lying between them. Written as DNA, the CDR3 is TGTGCCAGCAGTTTAGGGGCGGGATCGGGGGCCAACGTCCTGACTTTC. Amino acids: CASSLGAGSGANVLTF.

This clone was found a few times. In DNA form, the CDR3 reads TGTGCCAGCAGCCAAGTAGCGTTTGGTCTCAATGAGCAGTTCTTC. This sequence encodes CASSQVAFGLNEQFF. This sequence joins TRBV3-1 (or the pseudogene TRBV3-2) and TRBJ2-1, with TRBD2 as a possible D gene (5 bases). CDR3 size: 15 residues. Germline assignment: CDR1 LGHDT and CDR2 YNNKEL (reference sequence). The V end lost 1 base, the J end lost 6 bases, and 13 bases lay between the germline ends.

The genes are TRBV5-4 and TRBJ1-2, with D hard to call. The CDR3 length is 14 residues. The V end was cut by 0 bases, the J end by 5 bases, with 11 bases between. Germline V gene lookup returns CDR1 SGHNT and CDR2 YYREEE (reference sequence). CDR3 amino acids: CASSLESGLYGYTF. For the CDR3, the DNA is TGTGCCAGCAGCTTGGAATCAGGCTTGTATGGCTACACCTTC.

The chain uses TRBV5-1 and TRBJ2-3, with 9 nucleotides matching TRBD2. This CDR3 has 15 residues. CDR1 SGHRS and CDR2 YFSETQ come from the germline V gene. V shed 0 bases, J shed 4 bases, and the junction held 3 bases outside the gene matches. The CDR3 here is CASSLEGLAPDTQYF. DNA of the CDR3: TGCGCCAGCAGCTTGGAAGGACTAGCGCCAGATACGCAGTATTTT.

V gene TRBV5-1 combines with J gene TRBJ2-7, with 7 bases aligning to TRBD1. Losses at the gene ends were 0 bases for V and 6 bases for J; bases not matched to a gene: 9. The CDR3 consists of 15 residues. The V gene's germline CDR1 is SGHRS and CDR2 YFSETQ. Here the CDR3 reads CASSLDGRGISEQYF. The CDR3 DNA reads TGCGCCAGCAGCTTGGATGGCAGGGGGATCTCCGAGCAGTACTTC.

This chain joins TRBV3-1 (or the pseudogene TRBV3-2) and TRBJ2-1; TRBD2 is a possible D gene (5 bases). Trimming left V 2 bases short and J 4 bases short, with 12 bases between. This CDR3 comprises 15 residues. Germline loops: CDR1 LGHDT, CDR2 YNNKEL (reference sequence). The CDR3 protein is CASSQILAAYNEQFF. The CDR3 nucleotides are TGTGCCAGCAGCCAAATTCTAGCTGCGTACAATGAGCAGTTCTTC.

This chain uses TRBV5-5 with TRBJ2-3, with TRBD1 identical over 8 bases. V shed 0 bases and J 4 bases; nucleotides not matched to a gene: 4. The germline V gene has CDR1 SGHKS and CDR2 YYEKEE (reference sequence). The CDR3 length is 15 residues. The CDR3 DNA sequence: TGTGCCAGCAGCTTGGGGGCAGGGGGCGCAGATACGCAGTATTTT. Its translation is CASSLGAGGADTQYF.

The CDR3 DNA reads TGTGCCAGCTCACGACAAAACTCCCAAGAGACCCAGTACTTC. Encoded protein: CASSRQNSQETQYF. V is TRBV18 and J is TRBJ2-5, with D unresolved. Germline V gene data show CDR1 as KGHSH and CDR2 as LQKENI. The V and J ends lost 4 bases and 1 base respectively, with 10 bases between them. The CDR3 runs to 14 residues.

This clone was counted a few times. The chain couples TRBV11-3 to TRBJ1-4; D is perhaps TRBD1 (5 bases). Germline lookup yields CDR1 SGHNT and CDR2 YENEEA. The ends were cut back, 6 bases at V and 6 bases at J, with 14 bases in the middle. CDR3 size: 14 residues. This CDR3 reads CASSSGRADEKLFF. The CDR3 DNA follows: TGTGCCAGCAGTTCCGGCAGGGCAGATGAAAAACTGTTTTTT.